Listed below are T cell receptor beta chains from one sample, sequenced in a study of CD8 T cells in ankylosing spondylitis. TCRdb passed the 5' RACE reads through MiXCR, listing each CDR3 protein once. The profile shows some 40,000 distinct CDR3 sequences, less than 4% of them singletons. Sequenced sample: blood, either unsorted or a sorted T cell fraction (not recorded which). All receptors come from a male donor with ankylosing spondylitis or in good health (not recorded which). The CDR3 runs from the conserved cysteine through the conserved F or W. The order of the fields is J gene, D gene, clone size, V gene, CDR3 protein, CDR3 DNA. A D gene is named only where the DNA matches it firmly. The size entry gives once, few, many, or a class for an expanded clone.

j_call: TRBJ2-1; d_call: NA; clone_size: many; v_call: TRBV9; cdr3_aa: CASSKQGWNEQFF; cdr3_nt: TGTGCCAGCAGCAAACAGGGTTGGAATGAGCAGTTCTTC
j_call: TRBJ2-5; d_call: TRBD1; clone_size: many; v_call: TRBV9; cdr3_aa: CASSPRDRGLETQYF; cdr3_nt: TGTGCCAGCAGCCCCCGGGACAGGGGGCTGGAGACCCAGTACTTC
j_call: TRBJ2-1; d_call: TRBD2; clone_size: many; v_call: TRBV9; cdr3_aa: CASSVGKRERNNEQFF; cdr3_nt: TGTGCCAGCAGCGTAGGGAAGCGGGAGCGGAACAATGAGCAGTTCTTC
j_call: TRBJ2-5; d_call: NA; clone_size: many; v_call: TRBV9; cdr3_aa: CASSVDPGLTQETQYF; cdr3_nt: TGTGCCAGCAGCGTAGACCCGGGACTCACACAAGAGACCCAGTACTTC
j_call: TRBJ2-1; d_call: TRBD2; clone_size: many; v_call: TRBV9; cdr3_aa: CASSVSSLAPTSGKSYNEQFF; cdr3_nt: TGTGCCAGCAGCGTATCCTCCCTAGCTCCGACTAGCGGGAAGTCCTACAATGAGCAGTTCTTC
j_call: TRBJ1-1; d_call: NA; clone_size: many; v_call: TRBV9; cdr3_aa: CASSVAAGRTEAFF; cdr3_nt: TGTGCCAGCAGCGTAGCTGCGGGGAGGACTGAAGCTTTCTTT
j_call: TRBJ2-1; d_call: NA; clone_size: many; v_call: TRBV9; cdr3_aa: CASSVAWLTNEQFF; cdr3_nt: TGTGCCAGCAGCGTAGCTTGGTTAACCAATGAGCAGTTCTTC
j_call: TRBJ2-1; d_call: NA; clone_size: many; v_call: TRBV9; cdr3_aa: CASSVGAVGEQFF; cdr3_nt: TGTGCCAGCAGCGTAGGAGCCGTGGGTGAGCAGTTCTTC
j_call: TRBJ1-3; d_call: NA; clone_size: many; v_call: TRBV9; cdr3_aa: CASSTTGTNTIYF; cdr3_nt: TGTGCCAGCAGCACTACAGGGACGAACACCATATATTTT
j_call: TRBJ2-1; d_call: TRBD2; clone_size: many; v_call: TRBV9; cdr3_aa: CASSRLAEGRNEQFF; cdr3_nt: TGTGCCAGCAGTAGACTAGCGGAAGGGCGCAATGAGCAGTTCTTC
j_call: TRBJ2-2; d_call: NA; clone_size: many; v_call: TRBV9; cdr3_aa: CASSDRDLPRPGELFF; cdr3_nt: TGTGCCAGCAGCGACCGGGACCTACCTAGACCCGGGGAGCTGTTTTTT
j_call: TRBJ2-1; d_call: TRBD2; clone_size: many; v_call: TRBV9; cdr3_aa: CASSVELAGYNEQFF; cdr3_nt: TGTGCCAGCAGCGTAGAACTAGCGGGGTACAATGAGCAGTTCTTC
j_call: TRBJ1-3; d_call: NA; clone_size: many; v_call: TRBV9; cdr3_aa: CASSATGRSGNTIYF; cdr3_nt: TGTGCCAGCAGCGCCACAGGACGCTCTGGAAACACCATATATTTT
j_call: TRBJ2-3; d_call: NA; clone_size: many; v_call: TRBV9; cdr3_aa: CASSVGPTDTQYF; cdr3_nt: TGTGCCAGCAGCGTAGGACCCACAGATACGCAGTATTTT